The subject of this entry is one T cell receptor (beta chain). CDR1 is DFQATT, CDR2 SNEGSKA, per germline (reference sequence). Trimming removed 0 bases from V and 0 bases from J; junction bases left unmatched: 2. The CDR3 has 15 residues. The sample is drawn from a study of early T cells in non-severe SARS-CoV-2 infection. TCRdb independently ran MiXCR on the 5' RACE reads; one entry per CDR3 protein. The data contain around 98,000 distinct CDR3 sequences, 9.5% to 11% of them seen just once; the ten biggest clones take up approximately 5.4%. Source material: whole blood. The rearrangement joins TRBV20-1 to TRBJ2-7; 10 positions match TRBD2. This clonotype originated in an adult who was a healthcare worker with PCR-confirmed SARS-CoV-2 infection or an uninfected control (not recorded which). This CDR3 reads CSARDPSGGSYEQYF. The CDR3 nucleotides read TGCAGTGCTAGAGATCCTAGCGGGGGCTCCTACGAGCAGTACTTC.